The rows below give T cell receptor beta chains drawn from one sample of a study of CD8 T cells in Susac syndrome. MiXCR, applied by TCRdb to the immunoSEQ multiplex PCR reads, yields one record per CDR3 protein. The table records some 150,000 distinct CDR3 sequences, around 95% of them present only once. Input material: CD8+ T cells from PBMCs. The receptors were sampled from a human donor with multiple sclerosis. The CDR3 runs from the conserved cysteine through the conserved F or W. D genes are given only for firm matches. Size tells how often a clone was seen (once, few, many) or the class of an expanded clone, and some rows leave it out.

j_gene,v_gene,len,d_gene,abundance,CDR3aa,CDR3nt
TRBJ1-5,TRBV9,15,NA,NA,CASSAGGVSNQPQHF,TGTGCCAGCAGCGCCGGCGGGGTTAGCAATCAGCCCCAGCATTTT
TRBJ1-1,TRBV2,13,NA,NA,CASGKGRDTEAFF,TGTGCCAGCGGGAAAGGTAGGGACACTGAAGCTTTCTTT
TRBJ2-3,TRBV20-1,13,NA,NA,CSARRLESDTQYF,TGCAGTGCTAGGCGACTAGAGTCGGATACGCAGTATTTT
TRBJ1-2,TRBV20-1,13,NA,NA,CSARPGQDYGYTF,TGCAGTGCTAGGCCGGGCCAAGACTATGGCTACACCTTC
TRBJ2-7,TRBV13,14,NA,once,CASSEYREVHEQYF,TGTGCCAGCAGCGAATACAGGGAGGTTCACGAGCAGTACTTC
TRBJ1-2,TRBV20-1,15,TRBD1,NA,CSARTGQGRFYGYTF,TGCAGTGCTAGAACAGGACAGGGCAGATTCTATGGCTACACCTTC
TRBJ2-3,TRBV3-1,17,TRBD2,NA,CASSQEGLARGADTQYF,TGTGCCAGCAGCCAAGAGGGACTAGCGCGGGGGGCAGATACGCAGTATTTT
TRBJ2-7,TRBV2,14,NA,NA,CASSDVGSPYEQYF,TGTGCCAGCAGTGACGTAGGCAGTCCCTACGAGCAGTACTTC
TRBJ1-1,TRBV3-1,14,TRBD1,NA,CASSQNRGNTEAFF,TGTGCCAGCAGCCAAAACAGGGGGAACACTGAAGCTTTCTTT
TRBJ2-1,TRBV20-1,9,TRBD1,NA,CSAGTVQFF,TGCAGTGCGGGGACAGTGCAGTTCTTC
TRBJ1-2,TRBV20-1,13,NA,NA,CSAPDGTNYGYTF,TGCAGTGCCCCGGACGGAACTAACTATGGCTACACCTTC
TRBJ2-2,TRBV15,16,NA,NA,CATSRGREYSSGELFF,TGTGCCACCAGCAGAGGAAGGGAATATTCTTCCGGGGAGCTGTTTTTT
TRBJ1-5,TRBV14,14,NA,NA,CASSQDHGSQPQHF,TGTGCCAGCAGCCAAGATCATGGATCGCAGCCCCAGCATTTT
TRBJ2-1,TRBV7-9,15,TRBD1,NA,CASSFRDRGIDEQFF,TGTGCCAGCAGCTTCCGGGACAGGGGTATCGATGAGCAGTTCTTC
TRBJ2-7,TRBV18,13,NA,NA,CASSPYSHYEQYF,TGTGCCAGCTCACCATACAGCCACTACGAGCAGTACTTC
TRBJ2-3,TRBV14,13,NA,NA,CASSRLNTDTQYF,TGTGCCAGCAGCCGTCTCAACACAGATACGCAGTATTTT
TRBJ2-1,TRBV18,13,NA,NA,CASSPPDVNEQFF,TGTGCCAGCTCACCACCCGACGTGAATGAGCAGTTCTTC
TRBJ1-2,TRBV12-3/TRBV12-4,11,NA,NA,CASRGNYGYTF,TGTGCCAGCAGAGGGAACTATGGCTACACCTTC
TRBJ2-7,TRBV5-6,12,TRBD1,NA,CASSFDRVVQYF,TGTGCCAGCAGCTTTGACAGGGTGGTACAGTACTTC
TRBJ2-7,TRBV20-1,12,NA,NA,CSASGPTHEQYF,TGCAGTGCGTCCGGACCCACCCACGAGCAGTACTTC
TRBJ2-1,TRBV3-1,15,TRBD1,NA,CASSVQGTPYNEQFF,TGTGCCAGCAGCGTACAGGGGACCCCCTACAATGAGCAGTTCTTC
TRBJ2-1,TRBV20-1,14,NA,NA,CSARRRNSYNEQFF,TGCAGTGCTAGACGACGGAACTCCTACAATGAGCAGTTCTTC
TRBJ1-1,TRBV9,12,NA,NA,CASSGSEAEAFF,TGTGCCAGCAGCGGGAGTGAGGCTGAAGCTTTCTTT
TRBJ2-1,TRBV20-1,15,NA,NA,CSARDGGRASDEQFF,TGCAGTGCTAGAGATGGAGGAAGAGCTTCGGATGAGCAGTTCTTC
TRBJ1-6,TRBV12-3/TRBV12-4,15,NA,NA,CASRGDHSYNSPLHF,TGTGCCAGCAGGGGGGACCACTCCTATAATTCACCCCTCCACTTT
TRBJ1-6,TRBV27,13,NA,NA,CASSSTRDSPLHF,TGTGCCAGCAGTAGCACCCGGGATTCACCCCTCCACTTT
TRBJ2-1,TRBV9,15,TRBD2,NA,CASSVGRGGPNEQFF,TGTGCCAGCAGCGTAGGGCGGGGGGGCCCCAATGAGCAGTTCTTC
TRBJ1-2,TRBV30,16,NA,NA,CAWSKVPTDPNYGYTF,TGTGCCTGGAGTAAAGTCCCGACAGACCCTAACTATGGCTACACCTTC
TRBJ1-2,TRBV6-1,15,TRBD1,NA,CASSDNRGGDYGYTF,TGTGCCAGCAGTGATAACAGGGGTGGTGACTATGGCTACACCTTC
TRBJ2-3,TRBV12-3/TRBV12-4,14,NA,NA,CASSPGLYTDTQYF,TGTGCCAGCAGCCCGGGACTTTACACAGATACGCAGTATTTT
TRBJ1-1,TRBV6-6,16,TRBD1,NA,CASRNRQGAADTEAFF,TGTGCCAGCAGGAACCGACAGGGGGCGGCGGACACTGAAGCTTTCTTT
TRBJ2-1,TRBV9,13,NA,NA,CASSVYQGSEQFF,TGTGCCAGCAGCGTTTACCAGGGCTCTGAGCAGTTCTTC
TRBJ1-2,TRBV14,16,TRBD1,NA,CASSQEERQGYYGYTF,TGTGCCAGCAGCCAAGAAGAACGACAGGGCTACTATGGCTACACCTTC
TRBJ2-3,TRBV29-1,14,NA,NA,CSVESDRSTDTQYF,TGCAGCGTTGAATCGGACAGATCCACAGATACGCAGTATTTT